This section outlines one T cell receptor (beta chain) sequence together with its context. The junction shows a germline mismatch at one end, possibly a read error. The sample comes from a study of T cells in Graves' hyperthyroidism and ophthalmopathy. The investigators amplified TCR beta CDR3 regions from RNA transcripts. The primer set for the first-round RT-PCR of the TCR CDR3 was HTBI. TCRdb used MiXCR to reprocess the multiplex PCR reads, holding one entry per CDR3 protein. Among approximately 600,000 distinct CDR3 sequences listed, about 17% were seen once. The TCR was taken from a woman under 40 with Graves' hyperthyroidism. What was sequenced was blood.

The CDR3 region is CASSQVSPGYEQCF. The CDR3 DNA reads TGTGCCAGCAGCCAAGTTAGCCCGGGATACGAGCAGTGCTTC. The rearrangement links TRBV3-1 to TRBJ2-7, with a weak D call TRBD2 (5 bases). Germline V gene sequence: CDR1 LGHDT, CDR2 YNNKEL (reference sequence). The CDR3 extends over 14 amino acids.